This T cell receptor beta chain was identified during a study of blood T cell repertoires in COVID-19. Some clones are missing from TCRdb's copy, which holds only in-frame ones; the method was immunoSEQ multiplex PCR. Seen here are approximately 220,000 clones, around four fifths observed once, and the top ten hold approximately 4.5%. The germline CDR1 and CDR2 sequences are LGHNA and YNFKEQ. The CDR3 loop spans 15 amino acids. V was pared by 3 bases and J by 1 base, with 4 bases of the junction left unmatched. This clone occurred once. The rearrangement links TRBV4-2 to TRBJ1-1, with TRBD1 matching 8 bases. The source of this sequence is a woman in her 70s with acute or convalescent COVID-19. The sequenced sample consisted of peripheral blood. CDR3 sequence: CASSQLGQGNTEAFF. CDR3 coding DNA: TGTGCCAGCAGCCAGCTAGGACAGGGGAACACTGAAGCTTTCTTT.